This T cell receptor beta chain stems from a study of blood T cell repertoires in COVID-19. This clone occurred a few times. J lost 7 bases, V lost 3 bases, and 6 bases had no gene match. Looked up from germline, CDR1 is MNHEY and CDR2 is SVGEGT. The CDR3 contains 14 residues. Original handling: Cell counts per sample came from amplifying reference gene primers. Only in-frame clones appear in the TCRdb table, and some are missing; sequencing was by immunoSEQ multiplex PCR. V and J calls and clone size are copied from that table; D and trimming were computed from the DNA. Of about 260,000 clones in the sample, 85% to 90% were seen once.

The receptor was derived from a human donor in a cohort sampled during active COVID-19. The specimen sequenced was peripheral blood. The V gene is TRBV6-2 or TRBV6-3, the J gene TRBJ2-7; 10 nucleotides line up with TRBD1. CDR3 nucleotide sequence: TGTGCCAGCAGTTATGGGACAGGGGTTACGGAGCAGTACTTC. It encodes CASSYGTGVTEQYF.